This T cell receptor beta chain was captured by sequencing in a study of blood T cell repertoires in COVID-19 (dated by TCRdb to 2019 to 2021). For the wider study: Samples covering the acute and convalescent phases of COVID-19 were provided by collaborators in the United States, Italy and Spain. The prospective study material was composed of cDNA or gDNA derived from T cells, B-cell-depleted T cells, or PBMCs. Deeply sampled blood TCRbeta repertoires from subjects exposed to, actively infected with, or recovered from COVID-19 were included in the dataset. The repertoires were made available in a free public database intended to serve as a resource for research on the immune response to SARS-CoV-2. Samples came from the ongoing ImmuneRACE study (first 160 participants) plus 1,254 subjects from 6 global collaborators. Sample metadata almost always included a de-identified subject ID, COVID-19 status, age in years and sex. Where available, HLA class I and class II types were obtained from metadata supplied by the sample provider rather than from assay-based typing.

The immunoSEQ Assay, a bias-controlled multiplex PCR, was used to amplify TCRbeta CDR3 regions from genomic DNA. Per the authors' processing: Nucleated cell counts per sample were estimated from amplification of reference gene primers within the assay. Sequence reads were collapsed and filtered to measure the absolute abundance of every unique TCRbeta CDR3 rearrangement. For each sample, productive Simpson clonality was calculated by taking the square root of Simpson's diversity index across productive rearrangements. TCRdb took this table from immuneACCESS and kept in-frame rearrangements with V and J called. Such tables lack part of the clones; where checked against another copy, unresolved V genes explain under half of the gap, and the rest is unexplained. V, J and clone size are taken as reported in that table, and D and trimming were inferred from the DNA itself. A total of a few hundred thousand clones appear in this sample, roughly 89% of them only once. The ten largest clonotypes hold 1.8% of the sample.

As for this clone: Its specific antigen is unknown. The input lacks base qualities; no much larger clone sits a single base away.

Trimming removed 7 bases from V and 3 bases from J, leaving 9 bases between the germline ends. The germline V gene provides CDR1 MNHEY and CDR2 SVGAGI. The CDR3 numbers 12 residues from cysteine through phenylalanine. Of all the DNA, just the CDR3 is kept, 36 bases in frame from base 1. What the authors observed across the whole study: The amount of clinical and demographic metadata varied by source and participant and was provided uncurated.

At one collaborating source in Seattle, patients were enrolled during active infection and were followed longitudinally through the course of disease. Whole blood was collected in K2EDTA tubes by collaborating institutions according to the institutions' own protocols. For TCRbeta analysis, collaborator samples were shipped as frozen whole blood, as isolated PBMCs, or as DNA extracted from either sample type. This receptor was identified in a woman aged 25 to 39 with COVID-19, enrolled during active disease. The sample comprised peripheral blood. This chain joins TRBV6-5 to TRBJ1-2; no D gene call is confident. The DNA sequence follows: TGTGCCAGCAAAGGAAGCGACTATGGCTACACCTTC. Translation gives CASKGSDYGYTF.